These 5 T cell receptor beta chains share one sample of origin, sequenced in a study of CD8 T cells in Susac syndrome. Random hexamers served to reverse transcribe about 0.5 to 1 ug RNA. TCRdb independently ran MiXCR on the immunoSEQ multiplex PCR reads; one entry per CDR3 protein. Here the sample spans under 250,000 distinct CDR3 sequences, less than 95% being singletons. The sample taken for sequencing was CD4+ T cells from PBMCs. Receptors were obtained from a human donor with Susac syndrome.

V is TRBV12-3 or TRBV12-4 and J is TRBJ1-6; 9 nucleotides match TRBD1. The CDR3 runs 14 residues. V gave up 7 bases and J gave up 10 bases; unmatched junction bases: 8. CDR3 sequence (DNA): TGTGCCAGCACTGGGACAGGGCCGAGATCACCCCTCCACTTT. This translates into CASTGTGPRSPLHF.

CDR3 bases: TGCGCCAGCAGCCAAGACCGGACGGCGGAGACCTACGAGCAGTACTTC. It codes for CASSQDRTAETYEQYF. V and J are TRBV4-1 and TRBJ2-7; D uncertain. The germline CDR1 and CDR2 sequences are MGHRA and YSYEKL. V was cut by 0 bases and J by 2 bases, with 14 bases left in between. The CDR3 covers 16 residues.

The gene calls are TRBV30 and TRBJ2-2, with TRBD2 as a possible D gene (5 bases). Trimming removed 2 bases at V and 1 base at J, with 14 bases between. The CDR3 covers 16 residues. Looked up from germline, CDR1 is GTSNPN and CDR2 is SVGIG (reference sequence). This chain's CDR3 is CAWSISGRVNTGELFF. CDR3 bases: TGTGCCTGGAGTATCTCCGGGCGGGTGAACACCGGGGAGCTGTTTTTT.

V and J are TRBV9 and TRBJ1-1; D is undetermined. Germline values: CDR1 SGDLS, CDR2 YYNGEE. V was pared by 0 bases and J by 0 bases, with 12 bases between. The CDR3 runs 16 residues. The DNA of the CDR3 is TGTGCCAGCAGCGTAGGTTACAGCAAAATGAACACTGAAGCTTTCTTT. Its protein product is CASSVGYSKMNTEAFF. The full variable domain, in which reference TRBV9 and TRBJ1-1 provide the parts outside the CDR3, is DSGVTQTPKHLITATGQRVTLRCSPRSGDLSVYWYQQSLDQGLQFLIQYYNGEERAKGNILERFSAQQFPDLHSELNLSSLELGDSALYFCASSVGYSKMNTEAFFGQGTRLTVV.

The CDR3: CASSQGVGTEAFF. In DNA form, the CDR3 reads TGCGCCAGCAGCCAAGGGGTGGGGACTGAAGCTTTCTTT. V usage is TRBV4-1 and J usage is TRBJ1-1; unclear D gene. This CDR3 has 13 amino acids. Trimming took 1 base from V and 5 from J, leaving 8 bases between them. Germline loops: CDR1 MGHRA, CDR2 YSYEKL.